This T cell receptor (beta chain) is drawn from a study of beta chain features in type 1 diabetes. Study conclusions and caveats: All four CD4+ subsets of Type 1 diabetes patients contained TCRB CDR3s that were moderately but significantly shorter. The study left unresolved whether HLA type influences TCRB rearrangement.

CDR1 MNHEY and CDR2 SVGAGI come from the germline V gene. This CDR3 spans 15 amino acids. The junction had 9 bases not matched to a gene; V was cut back by 4 bases and J by 5 bases. Expressed TCRB transcripts were sequenced, since all the RNA that had been isolated was reverse transcribed. Some clones are missing from TCRdb's copy, which holds only in-frame ones; the method was immunoSEQ multiplex PCR. The sample has more than 85,000 clones, less than 40% seen once. Concerning this clone itself: Its antigen is as yet unknown.

The V gene is TRBV6-5, the J gene TRBJ1-1; 8 nucleotides line up with TRBD1. This sequence was found in a woman aged 18-29 years in good health. The sequenced sample was stem cell memory CD4+ T cells from blood. Here the CDR3 reads CASSSSRTGFTEAFF. CDR3 in DNA: TGTGCCAGCAGTTCCTCCCGGACAGGGTTTACTGAAGCTTTCTTT.